What follows describes a single TCR beta chain. Only in-frame clones appear in the TCRdb table, and some are missing; sequencing was by immunoSEQ multiplex PCR. The sample shows about 660,000 clones, approximately 89% of them seen only once. This sample stems from a study of shared T cell receptors in the human thymus. Germline V gene sequence: CDR1 LGHNA, CDR2 YSLEER. Between the trimmed V and J ends, which lost 1 base and 5 bases, there was a span of 5 bases. The CDR3 has 12 amino acids. This same sample was also part of a study on human thymus T cells. As reported in that work: Immunologically healthy infants in Finland undergoing congenital heart defect surgery were the donors. Resected material from corrective heart surgery provided the thymus tissue analysed. Both thymic and peripheral blood repertoires showed apparently biased V and J usage. Overlap was high between thymic repertoires from unrelated individuals, as reported in related research.

The source is a boy in the first two years of life with a congenital heart defect. Sequences were obtained from thymocytes. The gene calls are TRBV4-3 and TRBJ1-2; D not resolved. CDR3 in DNA: TGCGCCAGCAGCCAAGGACAATATGGCTACACCTTC. Translating gives CASSQGQYGYTF.